This T cell receptor beta chain was recovered during a study of cytomegalovirus exposure and HLA in healthy donors. TCRdb's table, derived via immunoSEQ multiplex PCR, lists solely in-frame clones and lacks some. The sample has 130,000 to 150,000 clones, over 80% seen once. Germline lookup yields CDR1 SEHNR and CDR2 FQNEAQ (reference sequence). This CDR3 has 12 amino acids. Trimming cost V 4 bases and J 7 bases, with 8 bases left between them. To note about this clone: Its antigen remains unidentified.

Study-level results: Associated with cytomegalovirus, according to the listing, were 150 to 200 TCR beta chains.

V gene TRBV7-9 combines with J gene TRBJ2-1; a possible D gene is TRBD1 (5 bases). This receptor was taken from a woman in her twenties or thirties in good health and CMV-seropositive. Sample: PBMCs. The CDR3 coding sequence is TGTGCCAGCAGCTGGGGCCCGAATGAGCAGTTCTTC. Translated: CASSWGPNEQFF.